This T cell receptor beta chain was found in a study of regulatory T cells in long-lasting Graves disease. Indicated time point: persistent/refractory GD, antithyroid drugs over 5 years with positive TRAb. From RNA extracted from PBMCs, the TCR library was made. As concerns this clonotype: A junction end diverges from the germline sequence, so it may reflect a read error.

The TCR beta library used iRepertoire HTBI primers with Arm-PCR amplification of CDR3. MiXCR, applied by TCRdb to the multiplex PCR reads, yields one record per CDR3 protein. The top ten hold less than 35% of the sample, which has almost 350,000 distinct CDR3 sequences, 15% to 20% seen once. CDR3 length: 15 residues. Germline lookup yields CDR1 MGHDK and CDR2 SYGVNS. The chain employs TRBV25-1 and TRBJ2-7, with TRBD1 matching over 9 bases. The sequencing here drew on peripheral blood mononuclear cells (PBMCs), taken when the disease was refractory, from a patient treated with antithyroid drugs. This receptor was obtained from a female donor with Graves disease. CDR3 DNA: TGTGTCAGCAGTGAGGGACAGGGCTTTCAGTACGAGCAGTACTTC. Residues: CVSSEGQGFQYEQYF.